Listed below are T cell receptor beta chains from one sample, sequenced in a study of blood T cells in healthy people across ages. Using its own MiXCR run on the 5' RACE reads, TCRdb lists one record per CDR3 protein. This table has over 300,000 distinct CDR3 sequences, about 52% appearing once. The sequenced sample consisted of blood. Source of these receptors: a man in his fifties or sixties in good health. Both conserved end residues are part of each CDR3. A D gene is named only where the DNA matches it firmly. Clone sizes are given selectively: once, few, many, or a class where the clone is expanded.

>TRBV7-9|TRBJ2-1|many|NA
TGTGCCAGCAGCTTAGGGGCAGGTTACAATGAGCAGTTCTTC
CASSLGAGYNEQFF
>TRBV2|TRBJ2-1|NA|TRBD1
TGTGCCAGCAGTGAAGGGACAGGGTGGGCGGATGAGCAGTTCTTC
CASSEGTGWADEQFF
>TRBV7-9|TRBJ1-2|NA|NA
TGTGCCAGCAGCCCTAGATTTCAGGCGTCGGGAGGCTACACCTTC
CASSPRFQASGGYTF
>TRBV9|TRBJ2-7|once|NA
TGTGCCAGCAGCGGGTCCCTCGGGACAAACCTCTACGAGCAGTACTTC
CASSGSLGTNLYEQYF
>TRBV7-2|TRBJ2-4|NA|NA
TGTGCCAGCAGCTTAGTGGGGTTGTTGCAAGAGCAGTACTTC
CASSLVGLLQEQYF
>TRBV12-3/TRBV12-4|TRBJ2-1|NA|TRBD2
TGTGCCAGCAGTTACCCCTCCGGGGGGGATAACAATGAGCAGTTCTTC
CASSYPSGGDNNEQFF
>TRBV29-1|TRBJ2-5|NA|TRBD2
TGCAGCGTATCCAGCGGGGGCCAAGAGACCCAGTACTTC
CSVSSGGQETQYF
>TRBV28|TRBJ1-1|NA|NA
TGTGCCAGCAGTCCAACTACTGAAGCTTTCTTT
CASSPTTEAFF
>TRBV20-1|TRBJ2-4|NA|NA
TGCAGTGCTGAGGACGCAGGGGTAGCCAAAAACATTCAGTACTTC
CSAEDAGVAKNIQYF
>TRBV21-1|TRBJ2-3|few|NA
TGTGCCAGCAGAACCGGTCTAGGGCGGCGGAACACAGATACGCAGTATTTT
CASRTGLGRRNTDTQYF
>TRBV29-1|TRBJ2-3|few|TRBD2
TGCAGCGACATTAGCGGGAGTTTAGATACGCAGTATTTT
CSDISGSLDTQYF
>TRBV6-5|TRBJ2-2|once|NA
TGTGCCAGCAGTTATTCAGGGCAGAACACCGGGGAGCTGTTTTTT
CASSYSGQNTGELFF
>TRBV28|TRBJ1-1|NA|NA
TGTGCCAGCAGTTCCCTCCCCGCGGCGATGGCTTTCTTT
CASSSLPAAMAFF
>TRBV6-5|TRBJ2-7|few|NA
TGTGCCAGCAGTTACTCCCCGAGGGTACCTCATTCCTACGAGCAGTACTTC
CASSYSPRVPHSYEQYF
>TRBV9|TRBJ2-5|once|TRBD2
TGTGCCAGCAGCGTAAGGTACGGGACTAGCGGGAGAAATGAGCAGTACTTC
CASSVRYGTSGRNEQYF
>TRBV20-1|TRBJ2-1|NA|NA
TGCAGTGCTAGCACGGACCTCACTAAAAATGAGCAGTTCTTC
CSASTDLTKNEQFF
>TRBV5-1|TRBJ2-5|many|TRBD2
TGCGCCAGCAGTCCGATAGCGGGTGTATGGGATGAGCAGTACTTC
CASSPIAGVWDEQYF
>TRBV4-2|TRBJ2-6|NA|TRBD2
TGTGCCAGCAGCCAAGAGACCATAGCGGGGACCATCTCTGGGGCCAACGTCCTGACTTTC
CASSQETIAGTISGANVLTF
>TRBV9|TRBJ2-7|few|NA
TGTGCCAGCAGCGTCGGACAGAGTACCTACGAGCAGTACTTC
CASSVGQSTYEQYF
>TRBV3-1|TRBJ2-6|NA|TRBD1
TGTGCCAGCAGCCAAGATCATCCGTCCCGGGACAGGGGCCCCTCCTCTGGGGCCAACGTCCTGACTTTC
CASSQDHPSRDRGPSSGANVLTF
>TRBV11-2|TRBJ2-1|NA|NA
TGTGCCAGCAGCCCCCGACGGACTCTCCAATCCAACAATGAGCAGTTCTTC
CASSPRRTLQSNNEQFF
>TRBV29-1|TRBJ2-2|NA|NA
TGCAGCGTTGCGAGGGCGAAGAACACCGGGGAGCTGTTTTTT
CSVARAKNTGELFF
>TRBV25-1|TRBJ2-6|NA|NA
TGTGCCAGGTCCTCTGGGGCCAACGTCCTGACTTTC
CARSSGANVLTF
>TRBV7-9|TRBJ2-4|NA|TRBD1
TGTGCCAGCAGCTCGCCCTTAGGGACAGGGAGGAACATTCAGTACTTC
CASSSPLGTGRNIQYF
>TRBV9|TRBJ2-3|NA|NA
TGTGCCAGCAGCTCTAACGGGAGCCCTACAGATACGCAGTATTTT
CASSSNGSPTDTQYF
>TRBV9|TRBJ2-6|few|NA
TGTGCCAGCAGCGTAGTCACAGGGAGCGGGGCCAACGTCCTGACTTTC
CASSVVTGSGANVLTF
>TRBV4-2|TRBJ1-6|NA|NA
TGTGCCAGCAGCCAAGGAAAGATGCCACCCCTCCACTTT
CASSQGKMPPLHF
>TRBV20-1|TRBJ2-7|NA|NA
TGCAGTGCTAGAGCCACAGGAAGCTCCTACGAGCAGTACTTC
CSARATGSSYEQYF
>TRBV4-3|TRBJ2-7|NA|NA
TGCGCCAGCAGCCAAGTCCTATTGTCCTACGAGCAGTACTTC
CASSQVLLSYEQYF
>TRBV6-6|TRBJ2-5|once|NA
TGTGCCAGCAGTGATACAGGTTCCGATGAGACCCAGTACTTC
CASSDTGSDETQYF
>TRBV7-2|TRBJ2-7|NA|NA
TGTGCCAGCAGCTTCGGGACTCGCGTAGGGGAGCAGTACTTC
CASSFGTRVGEQYF
>TRBV20-1|TRBJ2-1|NA|NA
TGCAGTCCGTTGTCCGAAGGCTCCTACAATGAGCAGTTCTTC
CSPLSEGSYNEQFF
>TRBV20-1|TRBJ2-4|NA|NA
TGCAGTGCTAGAGGTGCCCGCCTAGCCAAAAACATTCAGTACTTC
CSARGARLAKNIQYF
>TRBV30|TRBJ2-5|NA|NA
TGTGCCTGGAGTGTAAACCTCTGGGAGCAGTACTTC
CAWSVNLWEQYF
>TRBV20-1|TRBJ1-2|once|TRBD1
TGCAGTGCTAGGGATACAGGGGTGTATGGCTACACCTTC
CSARDTGVYGYTF
>TRBV27|TRBJ2-7|few|TRBD1
TGTGCCAGCATAAGGTGGGACAGCAGCTCCTACGAGCAGTACTTC
CASIRWDSSSYEQYF
>TRBV7-9|TRBJ2-1|few|NA
TGTGCCAGCAGCCCGTACTTGGATGAGCAGTTCTTC
CASSPYLDEQFF
>TRBV4-3|TRBJ2-1|few|NA
TGCGCCAGCAGCCAAGTGAACAACTTCGAGCAGTTCTTC
CASSQVNNFEQFF
>TRBV6-2/TRBV6-3|TRBJ2-7|NA|NA
TGTGCCAGCAGTTCCCCAGTAGTTACGAAAAGATCCTACGAGCAGTACTTC
CASSSPVVTKRSYEQYF
>TRBV20-1|TRBJ2-1|NA|NA
TGCAGTGCTAGAGGAGGGCCCGGACAGTCGTACAATGAGCAGTTCTTC
CSARGGPGQSYNEQFF
>TRBV27|TRBJ2-3|few|TRBD2
TGTGCCACTCCCTCCGGGAAGCCGGGACTAGGAAGGGCAGATACGCAGTATTTT
CATPSGKPGLGRADTQYF
>TRBV7-9|TRBJ1-4|NA|NA
TGTGCCAGCAGCTTAGCGACGACTAATGAAAAACTGTTTTTT
CASSLATTNEKLFF
>TRBV19|TRBJ2-1|NA|TRBD2
TGTGCCAGTAGTAGGACTAGCTCGGATGAGCAGTTCTTC
CASSRTSSDEQFF
>TRBV20-1|TRBJ2-7|NA|TRBD1
TGCAGTGCTAGAGATGGACAGGGCCCCTTCAACGAGCAGTACTTC
CSARDGQGPFNEQYF
>TRBV10-2|TRBJ2-5|NA|NA
TGCGCCAGCAGTGAGTCCGGGGAGACCCAGTACTTC
CASSESGETQYF
>TRBV5-1|TRBJ2-1|NA|TRBD2
TGCGCCAGCAGCGCGGGGGGGTACAATGAGCAGTTCTTC
CASSAGGYNEQFF
>TRBV7-2|TRBJ1-6|once|NA
TGTGCCAGCAGCCCAACCCAGCGAAATTCACCCCTCCACTTT
CASSPTQRNSPLHF
>TRBV20-1|TRBJ2-2|NA|NA
TGCAGTGCTAGAGGACGGGCGCTAGCCGTCGACACCGGGGAGCTGTTTTTT
CSARGRALAVDTGELFF
>TRBV6-2/TRBV6-3|TRBJ2-7|NA|NA
TGTGCCAGCAGAAACGACAGGTCCTCCTACGAGCAGTACTTC
CASRNDRSSYEQYF
>TRBV11-2|TRBJ2-7|NA|NA
TGTGCCAGCAGCGCCGGGGCAGGGGCGACCTACGAGCAGTACTTC
CASSAGAGATYEQYF
>TRBV20-1|TRBJ2-4|few|TRBD1
TGCAGTGCAGGCCCGGGACAGACATCACTAGCCAAAAACATTCAGTACTTC
CSAGPGQTSLAKNIQYF